Presented here are 24 T cell receptor beta chains from one specimen sequenced in a study of CD8+ T cells in alopecia areata. The sequencing template was cDNA reverse transcribed from extracted RNA. The data were produced by immunoSEQ multiplex PCR, yet TCRdb's version contains in-frame clones alone and is incomplete. The profile shows hundreds of thousands of clones, roughly two thirds of them singletons. The material sequenced was CD4+ T cells sorted from blood, taken at week 0. Receptor source: a human donor with alopecia areata.

V usage is TRBV30 and J usage is TRBJ1-5; maybe TRBD1 (5 bases). CDR3 length: 15 residues. The V gene lost 5 bases and the J gene lost 4 bases, with 18 bases spanning the gap. CDR1 and CDR2 (germline): GTSNPN, SVGIG (reference sequence). This chain's CDR3 is CAWAFGGSNNQPQHF. CDR3 DNA: TGTGCCTGGGCCTTTGGGGGGAGCAATAATCAGCCCCAGCATTTT. Full variable domain (missing parts from reference TRBV30 and TRBJ1-5): SQTIHQWPATLVQPVGSPLSLECTVEGTSNPNLYWYRQAAGRGLQLLFYSVGIGQISSEVPQNLSASRPQDRQFILSSKKLLLSDSGFYLCAWAFGGSNNQPQHFGDGTRLSIL.

This chain connects TRBV2 to TRBJ2-1; 11 nucleotides match TRBD2. This CDR3 is built from 14 residues. V trimming: 4 bases; J trimming: 5 bases; junction bases outside the gene matches: 1. Germline lookup yields CDR1 SNHLY and CDR2 FYNNEI. CDR3 nucleotide sequence: TGTGCCAGCAGTGGACTAGCGGGGAACAATGAGCAGTTCTTC. This sequence encodes CASSGLAGNNEQFF.

This clone has a handful of counts. This chain uses TRBV12-5 with TRBJ2-7; the D is unclear. CDR3 length: 12 amino acids. Germline CDR1 is LGHNT and CDR2 is FRNRAP. Trimming took off 2 bases at V and 6 bases at J, with 8 bases between the two ends. Here the CDR3 reads CASGLHGSEQYF. In nucleotides, the CDR3 is TGTGCTAGTGGTTTGCATGGAAGCGAGCAGTACTTC. Full variable domain (missing parts from reference TRBV12-5 and TRBJ2-7): DARVTQTPRHKVTEMGQEVTMRCQPILGHNTVFWYRQTMMQGLELLAYFRNRAPLDDSGMPKDRFSAEMPDATLATLKIQPSEPRDSAVYFCASGLHGSEQYFGPGTRLTVT.

V and J are TRBV25-1 and TRBJ2-7; D possibly corresponds to TRBD1 (5 bases). Looked up from germline, CDR1 is MGHDK and CDR2 is SYGVNS. V gave up 4 bases and J gave up 4 bases, with 8 bases separating them. CDR3 length: 12 residues. CDR3 DNA: TGTGCCAGCAGTGGGCAGGGTTACGAGCAGTACTTC. Translation: CASSGQGYEQYF.

This sequence joins TRBV5-1 and TRBJ2-2; D gene uncertain. This CDR3 has 15 amino acids. V was cut by 0 bases and J by 4 bases, with 10 bases left in between. Germline CDR1 SGHRS, CDR2 YFSETQ. CDR3 sequence: CASSLDNYVTGELFF. CDR3 in DNA: TGCGCCAGCAGCTTGGACAACTACGTCACCGGGGAGCTGTTTTTT.

The V call is TRBV4-3, the J call TRBJ2-6; D remains unclear. Trimming pared 0 bases from V and 2 bases from J, leaving 8 bases between. Germline V gives CDR1 LGHNA, CDR2 YSLEER. The CDR3 is 16 residues long. The CDR3 region is CASSQDSFTGANVLTF. The CDR3 DNA reads TGCGCCAGCAGCCAAGATTCTTTTACTGGGGCCAACGTCCTGACTTTC.

The gene calls are TRBV5-4 and TRBJ2-3; D call uncertain. This CDR3 contains 13 residues. Germline loops: CDR1 SGHNT, CDR2 YYREEE (reference sequence). The V end was cut by 5 bases, the J end by 2 bases, with 9 bases between. Here the CDR3 DNA reads TGTGCCAGCAGAATAGACTTCACAGATACGCAGTATTTT. Its protein is CASRIDFTDTQYF.

This clone was picked up a small number of times. At one end, the junction sequence differs from germline, possibly due to a read error. V usage is TRBV4-1 and J usage is TRBJ2-6; unclear D gene. Germline V lookup: CDR1 MGHRA, CDR2 YSYEKL. The CDR3 has 15 residues. CDR3: CASSQDVSGANVLTF. In nucleotides, the CDR3 is TGTGCCAGCAGCCAAGATGTCTCTGGGGCCAACGTCCTGACTTTC.

V is TRBV20-1 and J is TRBJ1-1; D is unclear. Deletions cut 2 bases from V and 7 bases from J, with 5 bases between. Germline V gene sequence: CDR1 DFQATT, CDR2 SNEGSKA (reference sequence). The CDR3 has 10 residues. The CDR3 DNA follows: TGCAGTGCTAGAACGATTGAAGCTTTCTTT. Residues: CSARTIEAFF.

This sequence joins TRBV5-1 and TRBJ2-3; D could derive from TRBD1 or TRBD2 (5 bases each). Germline loops: CDR1 SGHRS, CDR2 YFSETQ. V lost 7 bases, J lost 2 bases, and 14 bases lay in between. The CDR3 extends over 14 amino acids. Written as DNA, the CDR3 is TGCGCCAGCCAACCGGGACCCATCACAGATACGCAGTATTTT. Protein sequence: CASQPGPITDTQYF.

V and J are TRBV27 and TRBJ1-6; D gene uncertain. The germline gives CDR1 MNHEY, CDR2 SMNVEV (reference sequence). Trimming stripped 6 bases from V and 10 bases from J, with 10 bases between. The CDR3 runs 12 residues. CDR3 coding DNA: TGTGCCAGCAGCCTGCGGGCCTCACCCCTCCACTTT. This encodes CASSLRASPLHF.

This chain joins TRBV2 and TRBJ2-1, with D tentatively TRBD1 (7 bases). This CDR3 is 15 amino acids long. The germline V and J ends were trimmed by 6 bases and 1 base, with 13 bases remaining between them. Germline CDR1 SNHLY, CDR2 FYNNEI. The CDR3 bases are TGTGCCAGCAGCTTACAGGGGAGGTCCTACAATGAGCAGTTCTTC. It codes for CASSLQGRSYNEQFF.

The V gene is TRBV19, the J gene TRBJ2-6, with D tentatively TRBD1 or TRBD2 (5 bases each). Germline V lookup: CDR1 LNHDA, CDR2 SQIVND (reference sequence). The length of the CDR3 is 15 residues. With 5 bases removed from V and 4 bases from J, the gap between germline ends came to 12 bases. DNA for the CDR3: TGTGCCAGTAGTCAGGGACCCCCCGGGGCCAACGTCCTGACTTTC. It translates to CASSQGPPGANVLTF.

The chain joins TRBV29-1 to TRBJ1-2; 8 nucleotides agree with TRBD1. Germline V gives CDR1 SQVTM, CDR2 ANQGSEA. V lost 4 bases to trimming and J lost 7 bases; unmatched junction nucleotides: 8. The CDR3 consists of 13 residues. The CDR3 coding sequence is TGCAGCGTTGGAAATGACAGGGGCTCTGGCTACACCTTC. It yields the protein CSVGNDRGSGYTF.

The rearrangement links TRBV2 to TRBJ1-2; D remains unclear. V was clipped by 3 bases and J by 2 bases, with 7 bases between them. Germline lookup yields CDR1 SNHLY and CDR2 FYNNEI. The CDR3 has 13 residues. Here the CDR3 DNA reads TGTGCCAGCAGTGATGGACGGAACTATGGCTACACCTTC. Translation gives CASSDGRNYGYTF. The variable domain in full, with the rest retrieved from reference TRBV2 and TRBJ1-2, is EPEVTQTPSHQVTQMGQEVILRCVPISNHLYFYWYRQILGQKVEFLVSFYNNEISEKSEIFDDQFSVERPDGSNFTLKIRSTKLEDSAMYFCASSDGRNYGYTFGSGTRLTVV.

This chain uses TRBV6-7 with TRBJ1-2; D is unclear. TRBV6-7 is classed as an ORF, of uncertain function. The CDR3 is 9 residues long. Deletions cut 11 bases from V and 8 bases from J, with 9 bases between. This CDR3 reads CAGYWGYTF. The DNA of the CDR3 is TGTGCCGGTTACTGGGGCTACACCTTC.

In regard to this clone: At the DNA level, this CDR3 is encoded by other sequences in the same sample as well. The V gene is TRBV30, the J gene TRBJ2-7; 8 bases match TRBD1. Germline trimming cut 3 bases from V and 3 bases from J; bases unmatched to any gene: 1. Germline CDR1 and CDR2: GTSNPN and SVGIG (reference sequence). This CDR3 has 12 residues. The CDR3 sequence: CAWSTGGYEQYF. The CDR3 coding sequence is TGTGCCTGGAGCACAGGGGGCTACGAGCAGTACTTC. The full variable domain, in which reference TRBV30 and TRBJ2-7 provide the parts outside the CDR3, is SQTIHQWPATLVQPVGSPLSLECTVEGTSNPNLYWYRQAAGRGLQLLFYSVGIGQISSEVPQNLSASRPQDRQFILSSKKLLLSDSGFYLCAWSTGGYEQYFGPGTRLTVT.

The genes are TRBV7-2 and TRBJ1-2; 8 bases are shared with TRBD1. The CDR3 consists of 15 residues. Unmatched junction bases numbered 7, after V lost 5 bases and J lost 2 bases. Germline CDR1 is SGHTA and CDR2 is FQGNSA. CDR3 protein: CASSRTGTGNYGYTF. For the CDR3, the DNA is TGTGCCAGCAGCCGTACCGGGACAGGCAACTATGGCTACACCTTC.

The V and J genes are TRBV9 and TRBJ2-1; TRBD2 matches at 14 bases. The CDR3 has 17 amino acids. Unmatched junction bases numbered 7, after V lost 4 bases and J lost 4 bases. Germline assignment: CDR1 SGDLS and CDR2 YYNGEE. DNA for the CDR3: TGTGCCAGCAGCATCCGACTAGCGGGGGGGCGGTACAATGAGCAGTTCTTC. Translated, it gives CASSIRLAGGRYNEQFF.

A few counts support this clone. The genes are TRBV5-4 and TRBJ1-1, with unresolved D. In germline, CDR1 is SGHNT, CDR2 YYREEE (reference sequence). Trimming took off 2 bases at V and 1 base at J, with 9 bases between the two ends. CDR3 length: 14 amino acids. The CDR3 DNA sequence: TGTGCCAGCAGCTTTAGGCAGACGAACACTGAAGCTTTCTTT. It translates to CASSFRQTNTEAFF.

The chain couples TRBV7-9 to TRBJ1-1; D remains unclear. CDR1 is SEHNR, CDR2 FQNEAQ, per germline (reference sequence). Between the trimmed V and J ends, which lost 5 bases and 8 bases, there was a span of 12 bases. CDR3 length equals 12 residues. The CDR3 here is CASSADSREAFF. The CDR3 nucleotides read TGTGCCAGCAGCGCTGATTCCAGAGAAGCTTTCTTT. The variable domain in full, with the rest retrieved from reference TRBV7-9 and TRBJ1-1, is DTGVSQNPRHKITKRGQNVTFRCDPISEHNRLYWYRQTLGQGPEFLTYFQNEAQLEKSRLLSDRFSAERPKGSFSTLEIQRTEQGDSAMYLCASSADSREAFFGQGTRLTVV.

V gene TRBV12-5 combines with J gene TRBJ2-3; 8 nucleotides align to TRBD1. V shed 0 bases, J shed 2 bases, and the junction held 4 bases outside the gene matches. Germline V gene data show CDR1 as LGHNT and CDR2 as FRNRAP. The CDR3 extends over 16 amino acids. The CDR3 region has the DNA TGTGCTAGTGGTTTGGTACTGGGACAGGACACAGATACGCAGTATTTT. Its protein is CASGLVLGQDTDTQYF. Variable domain in full (rest from reference TRBV12-5 and TRBJ2-3): DARVTQTPRHKVTEMGQEVTMRCQPILGHNTVFWYRQTMMQGLELLAYFRNRAPLDDSGMPKDRFSAEMPDATLATLKIQPSEPRDSAVYFCASGLVLGQDTDTQYFGPGTRLTVL.

There are a few counts of this clone. The chain links TRBV10-3 to TRBJ2-1, with D perhaps being TRBD1 or TRBD2 (5 bases each). CDR3 length equals 14 residues. V was trimmed by 4 bases and J by 0 bases, leaving 7 bases between them. CDR1 ENHRY and CDR2 SYGVKD come from the germline V gene. CDR3 coding DNA: TGTGCCATCAGTGCAGGGAGCTCCTACAATGAGCAGTTCTTC. Its translation: CAISAGSSYNEQFF.

This clone showed up just a few times. The genes are TRBV29-1 and TRBJ2-4; 9 bases agree with TRBD2. This CDR3 has 14 residues. J gave up 9 bases and V 3 bases, and 9 bases lay outside the gene matches. The germline gives CDR1 SQVTM, CDR2 ANQGSEA. The CDR3 sequence is CSVELGTSFGIQYF. CDR3 bases: TGCAGCGTTGAGCTGGGGACTAGCTTTGGCATTCAGTACTTC.